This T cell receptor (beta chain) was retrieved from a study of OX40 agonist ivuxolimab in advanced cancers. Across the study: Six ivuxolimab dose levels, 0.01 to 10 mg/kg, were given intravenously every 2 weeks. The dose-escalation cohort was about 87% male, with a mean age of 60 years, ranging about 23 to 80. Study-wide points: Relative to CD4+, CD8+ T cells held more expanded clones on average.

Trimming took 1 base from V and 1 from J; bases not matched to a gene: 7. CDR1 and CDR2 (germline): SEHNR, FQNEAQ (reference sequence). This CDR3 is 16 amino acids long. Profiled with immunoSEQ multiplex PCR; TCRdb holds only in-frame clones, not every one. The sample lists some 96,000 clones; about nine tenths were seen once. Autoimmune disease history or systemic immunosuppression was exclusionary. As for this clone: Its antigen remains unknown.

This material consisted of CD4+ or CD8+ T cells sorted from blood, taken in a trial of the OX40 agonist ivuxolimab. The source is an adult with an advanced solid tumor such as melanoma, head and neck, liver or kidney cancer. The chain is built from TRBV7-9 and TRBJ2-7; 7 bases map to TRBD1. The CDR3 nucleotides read TGTGCCAGCAGCTTAGGAGCAGGGGGTGCTTCCTACGAGCAGTACTTC. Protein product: CASSLGAGGASYEQYF.